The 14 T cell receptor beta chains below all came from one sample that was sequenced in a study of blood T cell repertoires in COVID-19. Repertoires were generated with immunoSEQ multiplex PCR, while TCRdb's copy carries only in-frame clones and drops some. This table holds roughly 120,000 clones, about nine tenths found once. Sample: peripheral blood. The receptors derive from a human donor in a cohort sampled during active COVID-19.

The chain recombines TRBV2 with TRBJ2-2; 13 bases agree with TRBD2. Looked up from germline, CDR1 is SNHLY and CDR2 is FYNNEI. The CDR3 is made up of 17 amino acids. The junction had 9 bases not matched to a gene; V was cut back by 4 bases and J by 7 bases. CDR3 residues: CASSGSGLAGLGGELFF. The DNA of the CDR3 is TGTGCCAGCAGTGGTTCGGGACTAGCGGGACTGGGCGGGGAGCTGTTTTTT.

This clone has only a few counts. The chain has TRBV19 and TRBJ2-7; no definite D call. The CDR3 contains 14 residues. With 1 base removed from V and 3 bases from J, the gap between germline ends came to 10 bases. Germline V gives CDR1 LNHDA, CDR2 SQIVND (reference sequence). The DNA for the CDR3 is TGTGCCAGTAGTATAGGTAATACCTACTACGAGCAGTACTTC. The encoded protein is CASSIGNTYYEQYF.

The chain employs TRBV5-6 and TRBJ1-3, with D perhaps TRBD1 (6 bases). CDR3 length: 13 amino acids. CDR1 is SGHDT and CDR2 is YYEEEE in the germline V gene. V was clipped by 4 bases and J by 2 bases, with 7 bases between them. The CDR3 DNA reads TGTGCCAGCAGCACAGGGACTGGAAACACCATATATTTT. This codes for CASSTGTGNTIYF.

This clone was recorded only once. CDR3 bases: TGCAGTGCAGCCGCTCAAGAGACCCAGTACTTC. It yields the protein CSAAAQETQYF. V gene TRBV20-1 combines with J gene TRBJ2-5; D is unclear. Trimming removed 6 bases from V and 2 bases from J, with 7 bases in between. Germline V CDR1 and CDR2: DFQATT, SNEGSKA (reference sequence). The CDR3 runs to 11 residues.

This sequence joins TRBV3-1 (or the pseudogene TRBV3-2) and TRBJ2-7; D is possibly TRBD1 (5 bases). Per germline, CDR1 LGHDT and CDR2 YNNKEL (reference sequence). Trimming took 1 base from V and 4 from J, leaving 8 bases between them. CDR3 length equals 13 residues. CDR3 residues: CASSQAGSYEQYF. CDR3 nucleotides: TGTGCCAGCAGCCAAGCAGGGTCTTACGAGCAGTACTTC.

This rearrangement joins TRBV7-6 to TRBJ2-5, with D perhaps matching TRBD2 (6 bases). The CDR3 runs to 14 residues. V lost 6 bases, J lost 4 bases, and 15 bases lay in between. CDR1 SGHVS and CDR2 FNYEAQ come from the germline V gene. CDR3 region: CASSLMIGGETQYF. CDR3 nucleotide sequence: TGTGCCAGCAGTCTTATGATCGGGGGAGAGACCCAGTACTTC.

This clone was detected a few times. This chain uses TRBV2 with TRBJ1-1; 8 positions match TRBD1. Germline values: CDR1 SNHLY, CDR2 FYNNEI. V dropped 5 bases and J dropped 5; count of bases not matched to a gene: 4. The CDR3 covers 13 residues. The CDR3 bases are TGTGCCAGCAGTTCACAGGGGGGGACTGAAGCTTTCTTT. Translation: CASSSQGGTEAFF.

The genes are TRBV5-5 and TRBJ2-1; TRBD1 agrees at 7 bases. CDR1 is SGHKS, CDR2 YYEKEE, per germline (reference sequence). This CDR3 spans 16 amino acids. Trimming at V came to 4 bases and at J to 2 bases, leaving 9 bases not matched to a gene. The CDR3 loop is CASSPFGQGAYNEQFF. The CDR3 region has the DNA TGTGCCAGCAGCCCGTTTGGGCAGGGGGCCTACAATGAGCAGTTCTTC.

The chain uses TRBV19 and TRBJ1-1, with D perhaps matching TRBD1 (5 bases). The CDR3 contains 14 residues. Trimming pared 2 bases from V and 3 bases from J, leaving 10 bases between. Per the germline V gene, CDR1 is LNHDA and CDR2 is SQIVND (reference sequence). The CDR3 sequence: CASSIRPGDTEAFF. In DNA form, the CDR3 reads TGTGCCAGTAGTATAAGGCCGGGGGACACTGAAGCTTTCTTT.

CDR3 coding DNA: TGCGCCAGCAGCTTGGGACATGTCCCGGGACAGGGGCCCGGAAACACCATATATTTT. It encodes CASSLGHVPGQGPGNTIYF. The chain joins TRBV5-1 to TRBJ1-3, with 10 bases fitting TRBD1. Germline V lookup: CDR1 SGHRS, CDR2 YFSETQ. CDR3 size: 19 residues. The V gene end was trimmed by 0 bases and the J gene end by 4 bases; junction bases not matched to a gene: 13.

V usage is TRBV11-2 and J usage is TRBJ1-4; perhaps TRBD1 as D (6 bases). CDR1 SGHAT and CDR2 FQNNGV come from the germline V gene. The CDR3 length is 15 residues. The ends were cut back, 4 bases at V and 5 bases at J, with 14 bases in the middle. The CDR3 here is CASSYQGHGNEKLFF. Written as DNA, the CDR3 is TGTGCCAGCAGCTACCAGGGGCACGGAAATGAAAAACTGTTTTTT.

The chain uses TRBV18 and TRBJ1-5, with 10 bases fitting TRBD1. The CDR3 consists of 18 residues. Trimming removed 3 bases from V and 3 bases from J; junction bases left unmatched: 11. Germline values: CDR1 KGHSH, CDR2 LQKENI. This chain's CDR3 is CASSPKGGGQGVNQPQHF. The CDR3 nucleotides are TGTGCCAGCTCACCTAAAGGGGGAGGACAGGGGGTCAATCAGCCCCAGCATTTT.

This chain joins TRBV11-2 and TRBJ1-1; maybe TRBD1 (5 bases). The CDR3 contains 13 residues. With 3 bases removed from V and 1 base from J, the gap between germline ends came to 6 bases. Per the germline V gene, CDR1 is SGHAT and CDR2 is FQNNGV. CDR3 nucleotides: TGTGCCAGCAGCTTCGGACAGAACACTGAAGCTTTCTTT. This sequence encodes CASSFGQNTEAFF.

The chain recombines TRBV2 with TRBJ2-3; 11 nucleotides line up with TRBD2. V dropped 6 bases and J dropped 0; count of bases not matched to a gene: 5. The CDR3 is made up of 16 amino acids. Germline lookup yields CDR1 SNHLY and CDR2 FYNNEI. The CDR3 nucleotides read TGTGCCAGCAGCCGGAGACTAGCGGGGAGCACAGATACGCAGTATTTT. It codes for CASSRRLAGSTDTQYF.